This TCR beta chain was profiled in a study of blood T cells in healthy people across ages. Germline trimming cut 4 bases from V and 6 bases from J; bases unmatched to any gene: 4. Germline V gene lookup returns CDR1 SGDLS and CDR2 YYNGEE. The CDR3 sequence is 14 residues long. Sample-barcoded 5' priming and a J-beta primer mix drove a second PCR of roughly 6 to 12 cycles. MiXCR was run by TCRdb on the 5' RACE reads, yielding one entry per CDR3 protein. The data hold some 560,000 distinct CDR3 sequences, with 25% to 35% observed a single time. This sample also appeared in a second study, on T cells of mothers and their children.

The sequenced material came from blood. The clonotype comes from a boy between 2 and 10 years old in good health. The chain has TRBV9 and TRBJ2-1; 10 nucleotides line up with TRBD2. The CDR3 sequence: CASSISGGANEQFF. The CDR3 coding sequence is TGTGCCAGCAGCATAAGCGGGGGGGCCAATGAGCAGTTCTTC.